This TCR beta chain came from a study of response to subunit inactivated influenza vaccine. Whole-study results and caveats: Authors suggested each seasonal flu vaccination may recruit only limited numbers of new T cells.

This clonotype occurred a few times. What it recognizes is unknown. V dropped 0 bases and J dropped 0 bases, with 10 bases sitting between them. Germline V gene data show CDR1 as LNHDA and CDR2 as SQIVND (reference sequence). The CDR3 is 16 residues long. TCRdb itself ran the RT-PCR reads through MiXCR, one entry per CDR3 protein. Of more than 550,000 distinct CDR3 sequences listed, about 11% are singletons. Here the sequenced sample was PBMCs from blood, taken on the day of vaccination. This chain links TRBV19 with TRBJ2-3; no clear D gene. The receptor comes from a man over 45 who received an inactivated influenza vaccine. The CDR3 spells CASSIEAGGSTDTQYF. The CDR3 nucleotides are TGTGCCAGTAGTATAGAGGCCGGCGGTAGCACAGATACGCAGTATTTT.